This TCR beta chain emerged from a study of blood T cell repertoires in COVID-19. On the study more broadly: Some COVID-19 samples were acute and others convalescent; all came from the United States, Italy and Spain. Nucleic acid was either cDNA or gDNA, and it came from T cells, B-cell-depleted T cells, or PBMCs.

Source study methods: Reference gene primer amplification gave nucleated cell count estimates. Clones were read by immunoSEQ multiplex PCR, and TCRdb kept only the in-frame ones, dropping some. V and J calls plus clone size are reproduced from that table; the DNA served to infer D and trimming. Among tens of thousands of clones listed, about 80% were seen once. The V gene end was trimmed by 5 bases and the J gene end by 3 bases; junction bases not matched to a gene: 12. This CDR3 is 16 amino acids long. Germline loops: CDR1 MGHRA, CDR2 YSYEKL. The sequence was obtained from a man aged 55 to 69 with acute or convalescent COVID-19. Sequences were obtained from peripheral blood. The J gene is TRBJ1-2, the V gene TRBV4-1; TRBD1 aligns across 7 bases. The DNA of the CDR3 is TGCGCCAGCAGCACCAGGAGGAGGGGGCGGTACTATGGCTACACCTTC. It translates to CASSTRRRGRYYGYTF.